This TCR beta chain was observed in a study of CD8 T cells in Susac syndrome. In contrast to the negatively isolated CD8+ and CD4+ T cells, TEMRA cells were FACS-enriched. Reverse transcription of about 0.45 to 1 ug RNA was carried out with random hexamers. Amplification of the TCR beta CDR3 was carried out by immunoSEQ multiplex PCR, which spanned a total of 54 Vbeta and 13 Jbeta segments. TCRdb called the immunoSEQ multiplex PCR reads again in MiXCR, with one record for every CDR3 protein. Of some 100,000 distinct CDR3 sequences listed, 80% to 95% are singletons. There are 15 residues in the CDR3. Trimming cost V 2 bases and J 5 bases, with 12 bases left between them. The V gene's germline CDR1 is MNHEY and CDR2 SVGAGI.

The sequencing sample was made of CD4+ T cells from PBMCs. This chain connects TRBV6-5 to TRBJ2-2, with D perhaps TRBD2 (6 bases). The source of this sequence is a human donor in good health. CDR3 region: CASSYRVGGTGELFF. CDR3 bases: TGTGCCAGCAGTTACCGCGTCGGGGGAACCGGGGAGCTGTTTTTT.